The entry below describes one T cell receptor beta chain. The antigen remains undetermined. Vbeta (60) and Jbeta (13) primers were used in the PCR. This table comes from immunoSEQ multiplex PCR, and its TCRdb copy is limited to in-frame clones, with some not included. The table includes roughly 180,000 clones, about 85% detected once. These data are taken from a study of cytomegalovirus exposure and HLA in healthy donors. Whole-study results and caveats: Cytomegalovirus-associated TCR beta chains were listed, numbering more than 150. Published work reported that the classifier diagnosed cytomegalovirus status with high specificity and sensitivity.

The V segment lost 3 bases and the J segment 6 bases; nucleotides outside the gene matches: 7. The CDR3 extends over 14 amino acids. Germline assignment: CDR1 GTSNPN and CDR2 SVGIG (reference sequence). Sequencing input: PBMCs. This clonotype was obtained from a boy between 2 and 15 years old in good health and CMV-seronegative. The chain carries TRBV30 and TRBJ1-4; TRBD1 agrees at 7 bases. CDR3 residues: CAWRGKGADEKLFF. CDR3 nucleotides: TGTGCCTGGAGAGGGAAGGGGGCGGATGAAAAACTGTTTTTT.